This T cell receptor beta chain came from a study of T cell responses to AZD1222 COVID-19 vaccine. Broader study findings: Clonal diversity was possibly underestimated, and the donors were mostly white British, with more females. CD4 TCRs covered the whole spike, strongest at regions 160-218 and 743-854. The reported proportion of spike-specific TCRs targeting unmutated variant regions was nearly half.

Sequencing was performed with immunoSEQ multiplex PCR; in TCRdb, only in-frame clones are kept and a portion is missing. The profile shows 57,000 or so clones, more than 80% of them singletons. As regards this clone: Its antigen is currently unknown.

The specimen was peripheral blood, collected on day 0 of MenACWY control vaccination. The receptor's source is an adult in good health.

The CDR3 bases are TGTGCCAGCGATGACACCGACAATGAGCAGTTCTTC. Protein product: CASDDTDNEQFF. J is TRBJ2-1 and V is TRBV6-5; D gene ambiguous. CDR3 length equals 12 residues. Trimming took 8 bases from V and 5 from J, leaving 10 bases between them. Looked up from germline, CDR1 is MNHEY and CDR2 is SVGAGI.